Listed below are T cell receptor beta chains from one sample, sequenced in a study of T-cell memory formation after mild COVID-19. TCRdb re-called the 5' RACE reads through MiXCR, storing one row per CDR3 protein. The sample records about 130,000 distinct CDR3 sequences, 15% to 20% being singletons. The sequencing sample was made of PBMCs or a T cell subset sorted from them (not recorded which). All receptors derive from an adult woman who had mild COVID-19 (a few samples of this study predate the infection). Cell type and time point are not known. The conserved cysteine and the conserved F or W are not part of the CDR3 here. The D gene is left open where the match is weak.

D	J	V	CDR3
.	TRBJ2-1	TRBV7-9	ASSLKAHEQF
TRBD1	TRBJ1-2	TRBV10-2	ATYSDRGFYGYT
.	TRBJ1-2	TRBV9	ASSVAGMNYGYT
TRBD1	TRBJ1-2	TRBV4-1	ASSQDGPGQGFGYT
.	TRBJ2-3	TRBV18	ASSPPMDTQY
TRBD2	TRBJ2-3	TRBV11-3	ASSFERGSTDTQY
.	TRBJ1-1	TRBV3-1	ASSQDGNSRRAF
TRBD1	TRBJ1-1	TRBV4-1	ASSLEGARTEAF
.	TRBJ2-1	TRBV14	ASSHYGTARYNEQF
TRBD2	TRBJ2-1	TRBV24-1	ATSDPYGGRGEQF
.	TRBJ1-5	TRBV19	ASTAGSRPQH
.	TRBJ1-2	TRBV29-1	SVSNHGLNGYT
.	TRBJ2-1	TRBV6-5	ASSSSGSGQF
.	TRBJ2-7	TRBV2	ASSDTGAYEQY
.	TRBJ1-4	TRBV21-1	ASRPLQEYLETNEKLF
TRBD1	TRBJ2-1	TRBV12-3/TRBV12-4	ASSLSGQQEQF
.	TRBJ1-3	TRBV12-3/TRBV12-4	ASSFGGDGNTIY
.	TRBJ1-2	TRBV7-2	ASSLAPNYGYT
.	TRBJ1-2	TRBV15	ATSRDLTAGDYGYT
.	TRBJ2-3	TRBV15	ATSRDSGYTDTQY
.	TRBJ1-2	TRBV9	ASSVSGTNYGYT
.	TRBJ2-7	TRBV7-9	ASSLISGTSAYEQY
.	TRBJ1-6	TRBV7-2	ASSFSGLANSPLH
.	TRBJ2-7	TRBV9	ASSANSGYEQY
.	TRBJ2-6	TRBV25-1	ASSATTGPGANVLT
.	TRBJ2-7	TRBV29-1	SVEGYGEQY
.	TRBJ2-7	TRBV6-2/TRBV6-3	ASSYDAPWRISSYEQY
.	TRBJ1-2	TRBV29-1	SVSQGQGYT
.	TRBJ2-7	TRBV12-3/TRBV12-4	ASSLGTSSYEQY
.	TRBJ2-1	TRBV9	ASSVSSQNEQF
.	TRBJ2-7	TRBV12-3/TRBV12-4	ASSLGSLGYEQY
.	TRBJ1-1	TRBV19	ASSIGGGYTF
.	TRBJ2-7	TRBV11-2	ASSLGENHKTYEQY
TRBD1	TRBJ2-5	TRBV7-9	ASSFWTLRQGETQY